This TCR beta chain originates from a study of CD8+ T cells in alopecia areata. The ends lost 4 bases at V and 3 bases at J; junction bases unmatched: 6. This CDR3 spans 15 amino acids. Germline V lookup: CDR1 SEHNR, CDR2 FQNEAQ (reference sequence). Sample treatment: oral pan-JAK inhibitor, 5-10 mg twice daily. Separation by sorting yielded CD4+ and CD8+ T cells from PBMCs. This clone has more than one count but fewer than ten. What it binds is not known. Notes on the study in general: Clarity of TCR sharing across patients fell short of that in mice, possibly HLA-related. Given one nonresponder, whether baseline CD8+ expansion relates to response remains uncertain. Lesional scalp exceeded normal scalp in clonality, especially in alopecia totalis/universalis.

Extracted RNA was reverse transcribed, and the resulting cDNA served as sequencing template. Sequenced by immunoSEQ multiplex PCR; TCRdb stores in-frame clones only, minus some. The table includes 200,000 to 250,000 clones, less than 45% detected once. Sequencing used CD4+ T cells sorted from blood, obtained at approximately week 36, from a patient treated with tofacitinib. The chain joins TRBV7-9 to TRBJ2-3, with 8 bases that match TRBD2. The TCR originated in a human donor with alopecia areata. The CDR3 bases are TGTGCCAGCAGCTCATCGGGAGGGAGGACAGATACGCAGTATTTT. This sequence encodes CASSSSGGRTDTQYF.